What follows are 13 T cell receptor beta chains derived from one specimen sequenced in a study of blood T cell repertoires in COVID-19 (dated by TCRdb to 2019 to 2021). Library preparation employed the immunoSEQ multiplex PCR assay. Entries here come from immuneACCESS through TCRdb and include only in-frame sequences with V and J called. Some clones fail to appear in such tables; in the studies checked, an unresolved V gene covers under half of the shortfall, and the cause of the remainder is unknown. This sample lists 110,000 or so clones; 80% to 90% were detected once. Around 30% of the sample rests with the top ten. Sequencing was carried out using peripheral blood. Receptors were obtained from a man between 70 and 80 years old with active or convalescent COVID-19.

The rearrangement links TRBV4-2 to TRBJ2-7, with 9 bases lining up with TRBD1. Germline CDR1 and CDR2: LGHNA and YNFKEQ. J lost 6 bases, V lost 0 bases, and 3 bases had no gene match. This CDR3 spans 14 amino acids. The CDR3 reads CASSQEQGAGEQYF. The CDR3 DNA follows: TGTGCCAGCAGCCAAGAACAGGGGGCAGGCGAGCAGTACTTC.

This clone occurred once. The chain employs TRBV5-6 and TRBJ2-5; the match to TRBD1 covers 9 bases. From germline, CDR1 is SGHDT and CDR2 YYEEEE. Unmatched junction bases numbered 4, after V lost 5 bases and J lost 2 bases. The CDR3 loop spans 14 amino acids. The CDR3 nucleotides read TGTGCCAGCAGGGACAGGGGAAAACAAGAGACCCAGTACTTC. Translating it yields CASRDRGKQETQYF. The whole variable domain, remainder taken from reference TRBV5-6 and TRBJ2-5, is DAGVTQSPTHLIKTRGQQVTLRCSPKSGHDTVSWYQQALGQGPQFIFQYYEEEERQRGNFPDRFSGHQFPNYSSELNVNALLLGDSALYLCASRDRGKQETQYFGPGTRLLVL.

This CDR3 reads CASSQERQAGNQPQHF. CDR3 DNA: TGTGCCAGCAGCCAGGAGAGACAGGCTGGGAATCAGCCCCAGCATTTT. V and J are TRBV11-2 and TRBJ1-5, with a possible D match to TRBD1 (6 bases). The length of the CDR3 is 16 residues. CDR1 and CDR2 from the germline V gene are SGHAT and FQNNGV. Trimming cost V 5 bases and J 4 bases, with 18 bases left between them.

This clone has a single count. The V and J genes are TRBV19 and TRBJ2-1; TRBD1 agrees at 9 bases. CDR1 is LNHDA and CDR2 is SQIVND in the germline V gene (reference sequence). V gave up 0 bases and J gave up 2 bases; unmatched junction bases: 2. This CDR3 has 16 residues. This CDR3 reads CASSIETGGPYNEQFF. The CDR3 region has the DNA TGTGCCAGTAGTATAGAGACAGGGGGACCCTACAATGAGCAGTTCTTC.

The gene calls are TRBV29-1 and TRBJ1-2, with a tentative D call TRBD1 (6 bases). Germline values: CDR1 SQVTM, CDR2 ANQGSEA. Trimming left V 5 bases short and J 8 bases short, with 15 bases between. The CDR3 length is 12 residues. CDR3 residues: CSVQRQVEGYTF. Written as DNA, the CDR3 is TGCAGCGTTCAGAGACAGGTCGAGGGCTACACCTTC.

This chain joins TRBV5-1 and TRBJ2-7; possible D gene TRBD2, 5 bases. Deletions cut 0 bases from V and 5 bases from J, with 15 bases between. Germline CDR1 and CDR2: SGHRS and YFSETQ. The CDR3 is 15 residues long. The CDR3 DNA sequence: TGCGCCAGCAGCTTGGGACGGGGAAAGGGAGACGAGCAGTACTTC. Protein sequence: CASSLGRGKGDEQYF.

The chain recombines TRBV29-1 with TRBJ2-7, with 7 bases lining up with TRBD1. Germline CDR1 is SQVTM and CDR2 is ANQGSEA. The CDR3 has 14 amino acids. Unmatched junction bases numbered 11, after V lost 7 bases and J lost 2 bases. In DNA, the CDR3 is TGCAGCGCTTTTACAGGGGCGGCACCCTACGAGCAGTACTTC. Amino acids: CSAFTGAAPYEQYF.

This clone occurred once. CDR3 region: CASSLGLGRERHNEQFF. The CDR3, as DNA: TGTGCCAGCAGCTTGGGCCTCGGGCGGGAGCGCCACAATGAGCAGTTCTTC. V usage is TRBV7-2 and J usage is TRBJ2-1; 7 bases align to TRBD2. The V gene end was trimmed by 3 bases and the J gene end by 5 bases; junction bases not matched to a gene: 13. CDR3 size: 17 residues. Germline V gene data show CDR1 as SGHTA and CDR2 as FQGNSA.

The gene calls are TRBV19 and TRBJ1-5; TRBD1 agrees at 8 bases. This CDR3 is 16 amino acids long. Germline assignment: CDR1 LNHDA and CDR2 SQIVND (reference sequence). V lost 8 bases, J lost 2 bases, and 11 bases stayed unmatched. CDR3: CASVVGQGGGNQPQHF. CDR3 nucleotides: TGTGCCAGTGTGGTAGGACAGGGCGGAGGCAATCAGCCCCAGCATTTT.

The V call is TRBV19, the J call TRBJ2-5; no clear D gene. The CDR3 is made up of 14 amino acids. V lost 1 base, J lost 9 bases, and 15 bases lay in between. Per germline, CDR1 LNHDA and CDR2 SQIVND (reference sequence). The CDR3, as DNA: TGTGCCAGTAGTATAGGAACCGGGTTTTCGGCCCAGTACTTC. Encoded protein: CASSIGTGFSAQYF.

The chain couples TRBV5-4 to TRBJ2-3; TRBD2 matches 9 bases. This CDR3 region has 14 residues. CDR1 and CDR2 from the germline V gene are SGHNT and YYREEE (reference sequence). V lost 4 bases and J lost 7; bases outside the gene matches: 7. This CDR3 reads CASSPGTSKYTQYF. The CDR3 nucleotides read TGTGCCAGCAGCCCTGGGACTAGCAAATATACGCAGTATTTT. Together with reference TRBV5-4 and TRBJ2-3, the CDR3 gives the full variable domain: ETGVTQSPTHLIKTRGQQVTLRCSSQSGHNTVSWYQQALGQGPQFIFQYYREEENGRGNFPPRFSGLQFPNYSSELNVNALELDDSALYLCASSPGTSKYTQYFGPGTRLTVL.

This chain connects TRBV19 to TRBJ2-6, with 7 bases identical to TRBD2. The CDR3 contains 16 residues. Germline loops: CDR1 LNHDA, CDR2 SQIVND (reference sequence). Germline trimming cut 5 bases from V and 0 bases from J; bases unmatched to any gene: 4. The CDR3 loop reads CASSPGGSSGANVLTF. CDR3 sequence (DNA): TGTGCCAGTAGTCCGGGAGGAAGCTCTGGGGCCAACGTCCTGACTTTC.

The CDR3: CASTSRGGVAKNIQYF. The CDR3 DNA reads as TGTGCCAGCACCTCTCGGGGGGGGGTAGCCAAAAACATTCAGTACTTC. The V and J genes are TRBV28 and TRBJ2-4, with 8 bases fitting TRBD2. With 7 bases clipped from V and 0 bases from J, the junction kept 8 bases outside the gene matches. The CDR3 runs to 16 residues. The germline CDR1 and CDR2 sequences are MDHEN and SYDVKM.